The entry below describes one TCR beta chain. This specimen belongs to a study of identical twins. One entry per CDR3 protein results from TCRdb running MiXCR on the 5' RACE reads. The table lists roughly 690,000 distinct CDR3 sequences, less than 25% of them singletons, with roughly 4% in the top ten. A further study also used this sample, focusing on T cells expressing NK-cell markers. That source reports: In 5 or 6 donors, dominant NKG2C+ clonotypes were roughly 1.0-7.0% of CD8+ T cells.

This TCR derives from a woman aged 18-35 years in good health. Sequencing input: PBMCs.

CDR3 loop: CSAGTGYYEQYF. CDR3 nucleotides: TGCAGCGCAGGGACTGGATACTACGAGCAGTACTTC. The V gene is TRBV29-1, the J gene TRBJ2-7; D perhaps matches TRBD2 (6 bases). From germline, CDR1 is SQVTM and CDR2 ANQGSEA. This CDR3 comprises 12 residues. Trimming shortened V by 7 bases and J by 3 bases, and 13 bases separated the two germline ends.